This TCR beta chain originates from a study of T cell clonotyping in hematopoietic cell transplantation. Study observations and caveats: Recipient TCR diversity dropped after transplant; expanded clonotypes rose from day 30 to 180.

A remark on this clone: No antigen is known for it.

The repertoire was sequenced with immunoSEQ multiplex PCR; TCRdb's copy has only in-frame clones and lacks some. This sample has tens of thousands of clones, with roughly 85% found just once. The germline V gene has CDR1 SQVTM and CDR2 ANQGSEA. Trimming removed 4 bases at V and 0 bases at J, with 13 bases between. The CDR3 totals 14 residues. As to time point: recipient sample about 28 days before transplant, after cytoreduction. Material: peripheral blood mononuclear cells, obtained before stem cell transplant. The chain is built from TRBV29-1 and TRBJ2-7; TRBD2 is a possible D gene (6 bases). The source of this sequence is a man between 60 and 75 years old with acute myeloid leukemia. Some clones in this sample may be carry-over from other donors' samples. The CDR3 reads CSVGTYGGSYEQYF. The CDR3 coding sequence is TGCAGCGTTGGGACATACGGGGGCTCCTACGAGCAGTACTTC.